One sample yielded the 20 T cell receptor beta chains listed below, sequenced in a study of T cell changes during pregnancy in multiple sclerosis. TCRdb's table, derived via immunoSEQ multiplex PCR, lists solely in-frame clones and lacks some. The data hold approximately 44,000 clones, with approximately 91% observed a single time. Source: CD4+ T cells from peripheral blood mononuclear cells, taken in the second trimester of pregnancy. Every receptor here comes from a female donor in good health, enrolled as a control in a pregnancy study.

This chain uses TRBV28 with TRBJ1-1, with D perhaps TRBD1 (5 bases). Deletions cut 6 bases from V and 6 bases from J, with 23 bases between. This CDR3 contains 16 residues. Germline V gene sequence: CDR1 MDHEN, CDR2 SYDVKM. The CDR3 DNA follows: TGTGCCAGCAGCCCAATAAGTCCGACAGAGACGCCTGAAGCTTTCTTT. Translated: CASSPISPTETPEAFF.

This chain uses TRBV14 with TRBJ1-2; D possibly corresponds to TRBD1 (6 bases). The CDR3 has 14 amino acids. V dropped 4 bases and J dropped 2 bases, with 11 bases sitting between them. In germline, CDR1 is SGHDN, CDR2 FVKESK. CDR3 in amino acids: CASSPHRENYGYTF. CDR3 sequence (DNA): TGTGCCAGCAGCCCCCACAGGGAAAACTATGGCTACACCTTC.

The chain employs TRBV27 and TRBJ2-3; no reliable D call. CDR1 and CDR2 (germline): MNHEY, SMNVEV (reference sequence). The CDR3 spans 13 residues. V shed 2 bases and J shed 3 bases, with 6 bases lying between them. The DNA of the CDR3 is TGTGCCAGCAGTTTAGAGTGGACAGATACGCAGTATTTT. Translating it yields CASSLEWTDTQYF.

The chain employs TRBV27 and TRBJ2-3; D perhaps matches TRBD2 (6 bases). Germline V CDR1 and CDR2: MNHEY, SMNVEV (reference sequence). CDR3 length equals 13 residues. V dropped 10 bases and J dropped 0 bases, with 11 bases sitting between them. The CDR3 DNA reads TGTGCCACCAGACGGGGGAGCACAGATACGCAGTATTTT. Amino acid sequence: CATRRGSTDTQYF.

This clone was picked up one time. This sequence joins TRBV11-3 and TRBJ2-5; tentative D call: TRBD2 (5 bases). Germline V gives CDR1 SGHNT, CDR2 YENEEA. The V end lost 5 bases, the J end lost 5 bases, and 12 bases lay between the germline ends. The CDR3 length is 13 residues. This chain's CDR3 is CASSRTRVETQYF. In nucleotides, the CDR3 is TGTGCCAGCAGCCGCACTAGAGTGGAGACCCAGTACTTC.

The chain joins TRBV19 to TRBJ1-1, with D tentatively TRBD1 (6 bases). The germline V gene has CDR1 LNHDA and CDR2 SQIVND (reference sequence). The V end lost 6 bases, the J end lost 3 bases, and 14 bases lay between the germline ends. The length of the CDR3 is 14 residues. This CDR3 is CASSKTGSYTEAFF. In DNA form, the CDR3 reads TGTGCCAGTAGCAAAACAGGGTCCTACACTGAAGCTTTCTTT.

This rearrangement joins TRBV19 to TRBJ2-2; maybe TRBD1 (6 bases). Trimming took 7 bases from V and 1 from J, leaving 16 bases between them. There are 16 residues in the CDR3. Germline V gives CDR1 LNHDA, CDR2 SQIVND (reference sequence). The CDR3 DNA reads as TGTGCCAGTACGGATGCCGGGACAAGGAACACCGGGGAGCTGTTTTTT. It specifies CASTDAGTRNTGELFF.

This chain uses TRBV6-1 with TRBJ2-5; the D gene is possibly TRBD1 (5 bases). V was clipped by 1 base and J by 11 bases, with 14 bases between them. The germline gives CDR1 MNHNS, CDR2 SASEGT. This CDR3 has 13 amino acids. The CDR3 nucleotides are TGTGCCAGCAGTGAAGGTCCACAGGTAGAGCAGTACTTC. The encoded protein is CASSEGPQVEQYF.

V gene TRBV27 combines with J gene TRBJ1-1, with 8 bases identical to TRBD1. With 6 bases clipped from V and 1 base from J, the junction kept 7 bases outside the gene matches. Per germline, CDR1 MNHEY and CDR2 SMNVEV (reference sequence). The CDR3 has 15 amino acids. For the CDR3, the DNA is TGTGCCAGCAGGGCTTACAGGGGGAAGAACACTGAAGCTTTCTTT. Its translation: CASRAYRGKNTEAFF.

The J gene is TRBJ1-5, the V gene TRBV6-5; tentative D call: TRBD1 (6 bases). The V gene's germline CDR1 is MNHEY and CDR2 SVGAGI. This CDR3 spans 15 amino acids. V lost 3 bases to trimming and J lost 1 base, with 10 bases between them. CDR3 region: CASSYTGSSNQPQHF. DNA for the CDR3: TGTGCCAGCAGTTATACAGGGTCGAGCAATCAGCCCCAGCATTTT.

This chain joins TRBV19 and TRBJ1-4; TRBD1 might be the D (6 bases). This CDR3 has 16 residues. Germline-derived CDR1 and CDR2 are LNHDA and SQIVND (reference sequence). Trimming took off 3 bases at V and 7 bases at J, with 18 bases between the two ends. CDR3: CASSMVTAGEGEKLFF. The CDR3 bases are TGTGCCAGTAGTATGGTCACCGCAGGGGAAGGTGAAAAACTGTTTTTT.

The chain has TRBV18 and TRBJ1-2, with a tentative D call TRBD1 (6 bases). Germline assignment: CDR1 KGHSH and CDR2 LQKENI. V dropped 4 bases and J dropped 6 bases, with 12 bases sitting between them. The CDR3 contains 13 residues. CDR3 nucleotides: TGTGCCAGCTCACTTACAGGGTCCAATGGCTACACCTTC. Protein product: CASSLTGSNGYTF.

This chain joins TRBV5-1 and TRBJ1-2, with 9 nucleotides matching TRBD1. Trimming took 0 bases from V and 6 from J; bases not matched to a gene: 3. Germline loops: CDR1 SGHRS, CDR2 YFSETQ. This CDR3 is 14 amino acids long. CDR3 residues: CASSLGQGVDGYTF. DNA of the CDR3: TGCGCCAGCAGCTTGGGACAGGGGGTAGATGGCTACACCTTC.

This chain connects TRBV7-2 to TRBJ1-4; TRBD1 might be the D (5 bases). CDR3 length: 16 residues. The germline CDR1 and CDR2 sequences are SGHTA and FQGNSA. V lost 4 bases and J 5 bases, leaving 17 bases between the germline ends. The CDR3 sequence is CASSYSAYRQNEKLFF. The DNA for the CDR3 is TGTGCCAGCAGCTATAGTGCTTACAGGCAGAATGAAAAACTGTTTTTT.

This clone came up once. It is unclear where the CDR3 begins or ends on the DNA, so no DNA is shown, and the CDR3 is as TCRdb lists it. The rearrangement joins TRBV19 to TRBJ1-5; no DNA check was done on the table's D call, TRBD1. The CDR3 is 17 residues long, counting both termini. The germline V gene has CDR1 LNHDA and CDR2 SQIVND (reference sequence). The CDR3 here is CASSTSGVVDRSQPQHF.

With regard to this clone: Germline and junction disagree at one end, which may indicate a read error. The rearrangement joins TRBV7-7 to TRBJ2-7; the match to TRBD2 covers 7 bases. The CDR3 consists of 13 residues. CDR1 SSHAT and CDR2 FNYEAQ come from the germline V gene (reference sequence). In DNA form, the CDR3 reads TGTGCTAGCAGCTCCCGTACGGGGGGAGAGCAGTACTTC. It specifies CASSSRTGGEQYF.

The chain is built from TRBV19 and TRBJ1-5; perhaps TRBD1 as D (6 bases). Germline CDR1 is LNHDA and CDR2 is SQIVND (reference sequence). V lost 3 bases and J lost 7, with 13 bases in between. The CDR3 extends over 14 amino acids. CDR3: CASSIEQGGQPQHF. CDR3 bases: TGTGCCAGTAGTATTGAACAGGGTGGCCAGCCCCAGCATTTT.

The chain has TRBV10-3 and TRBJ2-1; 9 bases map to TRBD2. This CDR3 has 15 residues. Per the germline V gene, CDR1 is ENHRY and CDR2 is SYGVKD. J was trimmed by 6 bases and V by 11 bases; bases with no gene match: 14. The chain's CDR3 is CALSGVAGEINEQFF. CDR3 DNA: TGTGCCCTCTCTGGGGTAGCGGGAGAGATCAATGAGCAGTTCTTC.

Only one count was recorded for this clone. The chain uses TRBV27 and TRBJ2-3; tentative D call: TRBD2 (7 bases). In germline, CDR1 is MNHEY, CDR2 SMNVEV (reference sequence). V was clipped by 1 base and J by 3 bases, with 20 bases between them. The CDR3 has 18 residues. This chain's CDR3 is CASSLFETGGLGTDTQYF. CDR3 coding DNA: TGTGCCAGCAGTTTATTCGAAACGGGGGGCTTAGGGACAGATACGCAGTATTTT.

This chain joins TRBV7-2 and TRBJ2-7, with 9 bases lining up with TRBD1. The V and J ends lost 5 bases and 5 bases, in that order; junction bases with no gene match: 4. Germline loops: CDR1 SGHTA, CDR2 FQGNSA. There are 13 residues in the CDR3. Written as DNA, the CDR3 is TGTGCCAGCAGCCTCGGACAGGGGCACGAGCAGTACTTC. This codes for CASSLGQGHEQYF.